This TCR beta chain was observed in a study of T cell responses to AZD1222 COVID-19 vaccine. In the study overall: Whether given at about 4 or about 12 weeks, second doses were pooled. Study-wide findings and caveats: Repertoires were obtained solely post-peak T cell response.

The protocol was immunoSEQ multiplex PCR, while the TCRdb copy is restricted to in-frame clones and leaves out a portion. The sample has around 160,000 clones, roughly 94% seen once. A remark on this clone: Its antigen is still unknown.

The V gene lost 3 bases and the J gene lost 1 base, with 12 bases spanning the gap. CDR1 and CDR2 from the germline V gene are LNHDA and SQIVND (reference sequence). This CDR3 has 15 amino acids. Sequenced material: peripheral blood, taken on day 0 of AZD1222 vaccination. This sequence was found in an adult in good health. The chain joins TRBV19 to TRBJ1-1; possibly TRBD1 for D (5 bases). This CDR3 reads CASSMFTGGNTEAFF. In DNA, the CDR3 is TGTGCCAGTAGTATGTTTACAGGAGGGAACACTGAAGCTTTCTTT.